The clone carrying this T cell receptor beta chain was seen at least ten times. Researchers made TCR beta libraries by using iRepertoire HTBI primers and running Arm-PCR on CDR3 regions. TCRdb ran MiXCR on the multiplex PCR reads and lists one entry per CDR3 protein. The data show roughly 380,000 distinct CDR3 sequences, 16% seen once. V was shortened by 1 base and J by 7 bases, with 10 bases between the two germline ends. The CDR3 loop spans 14 amino acids. Germline-derived CDR1 and CDR2 are LGHNA and YSLEER. Time point reported: newly diagnosed GD, antithyroid drugs for less than 3 months. RNA extracted from PBMCs served as the sequencing template. The data were obtained in a study of regulatory T cells in long-lasting Graves disease. The sample was also linked to a second study, of T cells in Graves' hyperthyroidism and ophthalmopathy.

The sequence was collected from a man between 35 and 55 years old with Graves disease. Sequencing used peripheral blood mononuclear cells (PBMCs), obtained at new diagnosis, from a patient treated with antithyroid drugs. The V and J genes are TRBV4-3 and TRBJ1-4, with D unresolved. The CDR3 loop is CASSQGTLSEKLFF. The CDR3 DNA is TGCGCCAGCAGCCAAGGGACCCTCTCTGAAAAACTGTTTTTT.